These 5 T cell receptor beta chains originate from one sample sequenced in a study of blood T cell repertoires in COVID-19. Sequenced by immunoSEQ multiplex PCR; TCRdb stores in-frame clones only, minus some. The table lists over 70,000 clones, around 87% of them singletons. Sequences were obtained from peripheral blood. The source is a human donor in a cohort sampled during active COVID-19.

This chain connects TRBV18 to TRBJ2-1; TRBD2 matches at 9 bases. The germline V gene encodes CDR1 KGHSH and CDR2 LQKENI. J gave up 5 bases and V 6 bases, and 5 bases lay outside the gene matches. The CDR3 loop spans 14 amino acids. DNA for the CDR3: TGTGCCAGCTCCTCGCTAGCGGGGAACAATGAGCAGTTCTTC. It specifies CASSSLAGNNEQFF. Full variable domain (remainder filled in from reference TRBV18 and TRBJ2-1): NAGVMQNPRHLVRRRGQEARLRCSPMKGHSHVYWYRQLPEEGLKFMVYLQKENIIDESGMPKERFSAEFPKEGPSILRIQQVVRGDSAAYFCASSSLAGNNEQFFGPGTRLTVL.

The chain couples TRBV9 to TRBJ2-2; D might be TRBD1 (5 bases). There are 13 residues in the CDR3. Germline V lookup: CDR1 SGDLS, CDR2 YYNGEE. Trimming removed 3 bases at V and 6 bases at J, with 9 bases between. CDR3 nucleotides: TGTGCCAGCAGCGGCACAGGTCCCGGGGAGCTGTTTTTT. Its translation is CASSGTGPGELFF.

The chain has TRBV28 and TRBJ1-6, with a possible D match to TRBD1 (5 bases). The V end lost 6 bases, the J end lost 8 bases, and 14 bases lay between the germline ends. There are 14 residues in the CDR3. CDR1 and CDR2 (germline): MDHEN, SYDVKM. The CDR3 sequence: CASRAQGRDSPLHF. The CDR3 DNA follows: TGTGCCAGCAGGGCTCAGGGTCGGGATTCACCCCTCCACTTT.

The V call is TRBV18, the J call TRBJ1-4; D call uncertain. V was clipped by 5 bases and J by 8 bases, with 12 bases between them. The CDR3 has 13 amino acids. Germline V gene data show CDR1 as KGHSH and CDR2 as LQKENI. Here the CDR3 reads CASSSNSGEKLFF. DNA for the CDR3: TGTGCCAGCTCATCGAACAGTGGAGAAAAACTGTTTTTT.

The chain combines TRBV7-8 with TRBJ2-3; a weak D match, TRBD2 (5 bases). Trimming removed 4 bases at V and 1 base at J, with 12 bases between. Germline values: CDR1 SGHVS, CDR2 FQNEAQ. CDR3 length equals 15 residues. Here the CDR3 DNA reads TGTGCCAGCAGCTCCCCGGCCGGGGGCACAGATACGCAGTATTTT. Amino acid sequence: CASSSPAGGTDTQYF. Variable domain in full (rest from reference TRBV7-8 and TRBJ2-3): GAGVSQSPRYKVAKRGQDVALRCDPISGHVSLFWYQQALGQGPEFLTYFQNEAQLDKSGLPSDRFFAERPEGSVSTLKIQRTQQEDSAVYLCASSSPAGGTDTQYFGPGTRLTVL.